This T cell receptor (beta chain) was recorded in a study of blood T cell repertoires in COVID-19. About the study: Acute and convalescent COVID-19 specimens originated in the United States, Italy and Spain.

As processed by the authors: Amplification with reference gene primers provided the estimates of nucleated cell counts. Assay used: immunoSEQ multiplex PCR; TCRdb lists only in-frame clones, some missing. That table supplies the V and J calls and clone size; D and trimming were determined from the DNA. Altogether about 170,000 clones are present, approximately 84% being singletons, with the ten largest covering 7.7%. The CDR3 extends over 20 amino acids. J gave up 0 bases and V 0 bases, and 13 bases lay outside the gene matches. CDR1 and CDR2 from the germline V gene are LGHNA and YNFKEQ. The chain links TRBV4-2 to TRBJ2-3, with TRBD2 identical over 9 bases. The source of this sequence is a man aged 35-49 years who had recovered from COVID-19. The sequenced sample was peripheral blood. CDR3 sequence: CASSQDQAGGPSGSTDTQYF. The CDR3 DNA is TGTGCCAGCAGCCAAGATCAGGCGGGGGGGCCTTCGGGTAGCACAGATACGCAGTATTTT.